A selection of T cell receptor beta chains follows, all from one sample in a study of post-analysis software for immune sequencing data. TCRdb redid the calling of the PCR reads with MiXCR, one entry per CDR3 protein. Of hundreds of thousands of distinct CDR3 sequences detected, nearly 45% appear once; the ten largest clones hold 9% to 13%. The sample was blood. These receptors all come from a girl aged 5-17 years with multiple sclerosis. Each CDR3 is given with its conserved first and last residue. The order of the fields is J gene, D gene, clone size, V gene, CDR3 protein, CDR3 DNA. The D gene is left open where the match is weak. Rows may omit the clone size; those that give it use once, few, many or a size class.

TRBJ2-1 | - | few | TRBV7-6 | CASSLEGGRAGYNEQFF | TGTGCCAGCAGCTTAGAGGGGGGCAGGGCGGGATACAATGAGCAGTTCTTC
TRBJ2-1 | TRBD2 | - | TRBV4-2 | CASSQEGLAEEQFF | TGTGCCAGCAGCCAAGAAGGACTAGCGGAAGAGCAGTTCTTC
TRBJ1-1 | - | - | TRBV7-9 | CASSLDRYVNTEAFF | TGTGCCAGCAGCTTAGATAGGTACGTGAACACTGAAGCTTTCTTT
TRBJ1-4 | TRBD1 | - | TRBV12-3/TRBV12-4 | CASVDRAEKLFF | TGTGCCAGCGTGGACAGGGCTGAAAAACTGTTTTTT
TRBJ2-7 | - | - | TRBV29-1 | CSVVSSLGYEQYF | TGCAGCGTTGTAAGTAGCCTCGGCTACGAGCAGTACTTC
TRBJ2-1 | - | - | TRBV5-6 | CASSGGTDYRKYNEQFF | TGTGCCAGCAGCGGAGGGACAGACTACCGAAAATACAATGAGCAGTTCTTC
TRBJ1-1 | TRBD1 | - | TRBV7-8 | CASSSHMTGTEAFF | TGTGCCAGCAGCTCTCATATGACAGGGACTGAAGCTTTCTTT
TRBJ1-6 | - | - | TRBV5-1 | CASSSGQSSYNSPLHF | TGCGCCAGCAGCTCAGGACAGAGCTCCTATAATTCACCCCTCCACTTT
TRBJ1-2 | TRBD1 | once | TRBV7-2 | CASSSYYRDRGNYGCTF | TGTGCCAGCAGCTCCTACTACCGGGACAGGGGGAACTATGGCTGCACCTTC
TRBJ2-7 | - | - | TRBV10-3 | CATRGGDRAAYEQYF | TGTGCCACCCGGGGGGGCGACAGGGCAGCCTACGAGCAGTACTTC
TRBJ1-1 | TRBD1 | - | TRBV12-3/TRBV12-4 | CASSPIWTGIMNTEAFF | TGTGCCAGCAGCCCTATCTGGACAGGGATCATGAACACTGAAGCTTTCTTT
TRBJ2-3 | TRBD2 | many | TRBV29-1 | CSVATSGSGDTQYF | TGCAGCGTTGCCACTAGCGGGAGTGGCGATACGCAGTATTTT
TRBJ1-5 | - | - | TRBV6-2/TRBV6-3 | CASSLNRNSNQLQHF | TGTGCCAGCAGTTTAAACAGGAATAGCAATCAGCTCCAGCATTTT
TRBJ2-1 | TRBD2 | few | TRBV7-6 | CASSSRLAGDHEQFF | TGTGCCAGCAGCTCCCGACTAGCGGGAGACCATGAGCAGTTCTTC
TRBJ2-5 | - | - | TRBV20-1 | CSARDDRGAQETQYF | TGCAGTGCTAGAGATGACCGGGGGGCACAAGAGACCCAGTACTTC
TRBJ2-1 | - | - | TRBV20-1 | CSAKTLNEQFF | TGCAGTGCTAAGACTCTCAATGAGCAGTTCTTC
TRBJ2-7 | - | - | TRBV11-1 | CASSKGAVSYEQYF | TGTGCCAGCAGCAAAGGGGCGGTATCCTACGAGCAGTACTTC
TRBJ1-1 | TRBD1 | - | TRBV29-1 | CSVEGRGRSKSGDTEAFF | TGCAGCGTTGAAGGCAGGGGGCGATCAAAGAGCGGGGACACTGAAGCTTTCTTT
TRBJ2-3 | - | - | TRBV5-1 | CASSLVRGDTDTQYF | TGCGCCAGCAGCTTGGTAAGGGGGGACACAGATACGCAGTATTTT
TRBJ2-1 | TRBD2 | - | TRBV7-9 | CASSSQGGLAGPSYNEQFF | TGTGCCAGCAGCTCCCAAGGGGGGCTAGCGGGACCCTCCTACAATGAGCAGTTCTTC
TRBJ2-6 | - | once | TRBV7-2 | CASSYIVSGANVLTF | TGTGCCAGCAGTTATATAGTGTCTGGGGCCAACGTCCTGACTTTC
TRBJ2-5 | - | - | TRBV28 | CASSNRRGGPQETQYF | TGTGCCAGCAGTAATCGACGGGGCGGGCCCCAAGAGACCCAGTACTTC
TRBJ1-2 | TRBD1 | - | TRBV29-1 | CSVEVIRGSYGYTF | TGCAGCGTTGAAGTCATCAGGGGGAGCTATGGCTACACCTTC
TRBJ2-7 | - | few | TRBV5-5 | CASSPPHSGSYEQYF | TGTGCCAGCAGCCCGCCGCACAGCGGTTCCTACGAGCAGTACTTC
TRBJ2-7 | - | few | TRBV6-5 | CASRSYRDKAEQYF | TGTGCCAGCAGATCATACCGGGACAAGGCCGAGCAGTACTTC
TRBJ2-1 | - | - | TRBV29-1 | CSVVSNEQFF | TGCAGCGTTGTAAGCAATGAGCAGTTCTTC
TRBJ2-7 | - | - | TRBV20-1 | CSALTRDGGTLYEQYF | TGCAGTGCCCTTACTAGGGATGGCGGGACTCTCTACGAGCAGTACTTC
TRBJ2-1 | TRBD1 | - | TRBV25-1 | CASSEDVTGNEQFF | TGTGCCAGCAGTGAAGACGTGACAGGGAATGAGCAGTTCTTC
TRBJ1-1 | - | many | TRBV7-3 | CASSLVPATEAFF | TGTGCCAGCAGCTTAGTCCCGGCCACTGAAGCTTTCTTT
TRBJ1-5 | - | - | TRBV12-3/TRBV12-4 | CASSLSQNNQPQHF | TGTGCCAGCAGTTTATCACAGAACAATCAGCCCCAGCATTTT
TRBJ2-3 | - | - | TRBV3-1 | CASSRALPGHASTDTQYF | TGTGCCAGCAGCCGTGCCCTTCCGGGACACGCCAGCACAGATACGCAGTATTTT
TRBJ1-2 | - | - | TRBV6-1 | CASSERRSVYGYTF | TGTGCCAGCAGTGAACGTCGCAGCGTCTATGGCTACACCTTC
TRBJ2-5 | TRBD2 | few | TRBV3-1 | CASSQVSGRAETQYF | TGTGCCAGCAGCCAAGTTAGCGGGAGGGCCGAGACCCAGTACTTC
TRBJ2-3 | - | few | TRBV15 | CATSPREDTQYF | TGTGCCACCAGCCCTCGGGAGGATACGCAGTATTTT
TRBJ2-1 | TRBD2 | - | TRBV5-1 | CASRASGDPRNEQFF | TGCGCCAGCAGGGCTAGCGGGGACCCTCGCAATGAGCAGTTCTTC
TRBJ2-1 | - | few | TRBV7-8 | CASSLRRGAYNEQFF | TGTGCCAGCAGCTTACGCAGGGGCGCCTACAATGAGCAGTTCTTC
TRBJ1-1 | TRBD1 | - | TRBV9 | CASSPYRQGVNTEAFF | TGTGCCAGCAGCCCCTATCGACAGGGGGTGAACACTGAAGCTTTCTTT
TRBJ2-5 | TRBD2 | - | TRBV4-1 | CASSQEGEAGGYNEQYF | TGCGCCAGCAGCCAAGAGGGTGAGGCGGGAGGGTACAATGAGCAGTACTTC
TRBJ2-7 | - | - | TRBV5-1 | CASSFEGPSYEQYF | TGCGCCAGCAGCTTTGAGGGACCCTCCTACGAGCAGTACTTC
TRBJ1-1 | - | - | TRBV7-2 | CASSPRLGTGVPEAFF | -
TRBJ1-1 | - | - | TRBV6-5 | CASTKEGLPNTEAFF | TGTGCCAGCACTAAAGAGGGACTTCCCAACACTGAAGCTTTCTTT
TRBJ2-5 | - | few | TRBV5-1 | CASSLAFVGSDGLETQYF | TGCGCCAGCAGCTTGGCCTTCGTAGGTAGCGATGGGTTGGAGACCCAGTACTTC
TRBJ2-7 | TRBD2 | - | TRBV10-3 | CAISDLGGSSYEQYF | TGTGCCATCAGTGACCTGGGGGGGAGCTCCTACGAGCAGTACTTC
TRBJ2-2 | TRBD2 | few | TRBV7-3 | CASSPFGGTETGELFF | TGTGCCAGCAGCCCGTTCGGGGGGACTGAAACCGGGGAGCTGTTTTTT
TRBJ2-7 | - | few | TRBV5-1 | CASRAEGSYEQYF | TGCGCCAGCAGAGCGGAGGGCTCCTACGAGCAGTACTTC
TRBJ2-1 | - | - | TRBV20-1 | CSANPGQTYNEQFF | TGCAGTGCAAACCCGGGACAAACCTACAATGAGCAGTTCTTC
TRBJ2-1 | - | few | TRBV5-6 | CASSSTAKQFF | TGTGCCAGTTCCAGCACGGCCAAGCAGTTCTTC
TRBJ2-5 | - | few | TRBV15 | CATSRDQGPETQYF | TGTGCCACCAGCAGAGATCAAGGTCCGGAGACCCAGTACTTC
TRBJ1-2 | TRBD1 | - | TRBV20-1 | CSAGGQGLNYGYTF | TGCAGTGCAGGGGGACAGGGCCTTAACTATGGCTACACCTTC
TRBJ2-7 | TRBD1 | few | TRBV6-1 | CASSVLTGTYEQYF | TGTGCCAGCAGTGTCCTGACAGGGACCTACGAGCAGTACTTC